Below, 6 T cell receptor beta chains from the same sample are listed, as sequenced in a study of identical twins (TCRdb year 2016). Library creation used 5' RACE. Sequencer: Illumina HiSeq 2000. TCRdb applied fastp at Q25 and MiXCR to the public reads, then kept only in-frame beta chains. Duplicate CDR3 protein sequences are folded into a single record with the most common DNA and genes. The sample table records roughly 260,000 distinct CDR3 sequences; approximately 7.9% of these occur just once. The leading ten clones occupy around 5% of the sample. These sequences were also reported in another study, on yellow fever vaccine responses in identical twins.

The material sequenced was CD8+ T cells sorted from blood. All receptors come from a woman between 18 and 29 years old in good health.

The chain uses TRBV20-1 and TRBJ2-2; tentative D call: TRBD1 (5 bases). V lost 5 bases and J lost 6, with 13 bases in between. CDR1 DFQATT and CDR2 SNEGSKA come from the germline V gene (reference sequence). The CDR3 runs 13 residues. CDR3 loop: CSAQAGYAGELFF. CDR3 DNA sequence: TGCAGTGCTCAAGCAGGGTACGCCGGGGAGCTGTTTTTT.

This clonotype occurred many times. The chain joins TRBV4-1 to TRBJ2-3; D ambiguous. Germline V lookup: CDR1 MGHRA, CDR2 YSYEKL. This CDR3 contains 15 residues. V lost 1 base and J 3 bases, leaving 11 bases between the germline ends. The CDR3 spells CASSQGFPGTDTQYF. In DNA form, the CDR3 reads TGCGCCAGCAGCCAAGGGTTCCCAGGTACAGATACGCAGTATTTT.

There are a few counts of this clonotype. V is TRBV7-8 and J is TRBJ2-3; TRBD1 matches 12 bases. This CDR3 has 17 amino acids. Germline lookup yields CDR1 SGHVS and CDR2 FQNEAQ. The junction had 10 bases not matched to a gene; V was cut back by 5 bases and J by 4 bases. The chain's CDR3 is CASSPWGTGGVPDTQYF. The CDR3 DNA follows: TGTGCCAGCAGCCCGTGGGGGACAGGGGGCGTCCCAGATACGCAGTATTTT.

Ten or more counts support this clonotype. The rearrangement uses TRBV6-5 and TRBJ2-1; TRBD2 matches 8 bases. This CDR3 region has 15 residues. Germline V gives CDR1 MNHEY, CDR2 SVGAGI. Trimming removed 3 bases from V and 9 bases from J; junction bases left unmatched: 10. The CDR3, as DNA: TGTGCCAGCAGTTATGTTTCTAGCGGGTCAGGTGAGCAGTTCTTC. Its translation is CASSYVSSGSGEQFF.

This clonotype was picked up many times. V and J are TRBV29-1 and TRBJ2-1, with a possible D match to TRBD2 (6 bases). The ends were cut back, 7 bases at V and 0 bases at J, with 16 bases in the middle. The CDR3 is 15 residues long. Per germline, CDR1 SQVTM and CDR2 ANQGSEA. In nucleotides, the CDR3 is TGCAGCGCCACACCTCGGGGGAGCTCCTACAATGAGCAGTTCTTC. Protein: CSATPRGSSYNEQFF.

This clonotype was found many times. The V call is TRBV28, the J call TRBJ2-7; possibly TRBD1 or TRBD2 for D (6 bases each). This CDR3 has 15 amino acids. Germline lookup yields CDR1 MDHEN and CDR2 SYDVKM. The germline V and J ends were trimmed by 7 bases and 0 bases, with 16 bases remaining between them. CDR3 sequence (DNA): TGTGCCAGCACCTCGAGGGGGGAATCCTCCTACGAGCAGTACGTC. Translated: CASTSRGESSYEQYV.